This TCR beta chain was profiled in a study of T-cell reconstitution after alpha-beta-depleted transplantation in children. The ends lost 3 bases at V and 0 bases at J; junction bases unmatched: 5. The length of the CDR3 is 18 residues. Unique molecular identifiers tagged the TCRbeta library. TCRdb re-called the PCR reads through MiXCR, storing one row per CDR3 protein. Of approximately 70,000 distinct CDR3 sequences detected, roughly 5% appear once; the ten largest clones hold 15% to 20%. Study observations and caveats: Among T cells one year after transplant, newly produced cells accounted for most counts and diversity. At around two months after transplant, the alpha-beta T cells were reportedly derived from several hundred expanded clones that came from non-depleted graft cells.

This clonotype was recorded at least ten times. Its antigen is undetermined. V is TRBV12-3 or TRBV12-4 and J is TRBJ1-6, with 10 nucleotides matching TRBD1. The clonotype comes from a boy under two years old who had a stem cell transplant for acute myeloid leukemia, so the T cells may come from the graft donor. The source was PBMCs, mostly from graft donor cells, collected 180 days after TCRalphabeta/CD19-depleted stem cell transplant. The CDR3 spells CASSFRQGAVSYNSPLHF. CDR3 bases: TGTGCCAGCAGTTTCCGACAGGGGGCCGTCTCCTATAATTCACCCCTCCACTTT.